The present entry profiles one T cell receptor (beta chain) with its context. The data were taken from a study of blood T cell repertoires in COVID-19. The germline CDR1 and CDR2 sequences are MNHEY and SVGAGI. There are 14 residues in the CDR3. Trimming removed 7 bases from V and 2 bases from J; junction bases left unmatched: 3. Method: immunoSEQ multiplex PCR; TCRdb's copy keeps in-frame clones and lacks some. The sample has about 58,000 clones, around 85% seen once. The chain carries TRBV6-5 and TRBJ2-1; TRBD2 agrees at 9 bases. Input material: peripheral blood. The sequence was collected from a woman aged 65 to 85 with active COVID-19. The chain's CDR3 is CASKLAGAYNEQFF. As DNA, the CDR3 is TGTGCCAGCAAACTAGCGGGCGCCTACAATGAGCAGTTCTTC.